The 24 T cell receptor beta chains in this list originate from one sample, sequenced in a study of T cell repertoires in cytomegalovirus infection. From the reads, TCRdb called clonotypes with MiXCR, one entry per CDR3 protein. The data show about 490,000 distinct CDR3 sequences, with around 11% seen just once and roughly a tenth held by the top ten. The sample comprised PBMCs. The receptors originated from a human donor in good health (CMV status not recorded). Some clones in this sample may be carry-over from other donors' samples.

The table lists this clonotype with many counts. The chain uses TRBV7-8 and TRBJ1-1; D gene unclear. The CDR3 loop spans 9 amino acids. V lost 4 bases to trimming and J lost 8 bases, with 2 bases between them. Germline V gene data show CDR1 as SGHVS and CDR2 as FQNEAQ. Here the CDR3 reads CASSSEAFF. Written as DNA, the CDR3 is TGTGCCAGCAGCTCCGAAGCTTTCTTT.

This clonotype was recorded many times. The gene calls are TRBV4-2 and TRBJ1-2; the match to TRBD1 covers 8 bases. Germline V gene sequence: CDR1 LGHNA, CDR2 YNFKEQ. CDR3 length equals 14 residues. V shed 6 bases, J shed 6 bases, and the junction held 9 bases outside the gene matches. DNA of the CDR3: TGTGCCAGCAGACAGATTTTGACAGGGGATGGCTACACCTTC. Protein sequence: CASRQILTGDGYTF.

This clonotype was detected many times. J is TRBJ2-1 and V is TRBV12-3 or TRBV12-4; perhaps TRBD2 as D (7 bases). CDR3 length equals 16 residues. Trimming removed 3 bases at V and 9 bases at J, with 21 bases between. The CDR3 DNA reads TGTGCCAGCAGTTTGGGGAGGGCTAGGGGGTACGGTGAGCAGTTCTTC. It translates to CASSLGRARGYGEQFF.

This clonotype has more than one count but fewer than ten. The rearrangement joins TRBV10-3 to TRBJ1-1; weak D call: TRBD1 (5 bases). The V end was cut by 0 bases, the J end by 6 bases, with 11 bases between. CDR1 and CDR2 from the germline V gene are ENHRY and SYGVKD. The CDR3 extends over 14 amino acids. The CDR3 loop reads CAISESWDGAEAFF. The CDR3 nucleotides are TGTGCCATCAGTGAGTCATGGGACGGAGCTGAAGCTTTCTTT.

The V and J genes are TRBV29-1 and TRBJ2-4, with D tentatively TRBD1 or TRBD2 (5 bases each). Deletions cut 7 bases from V and 10 bases from J, with 17 bases between. CDR3 size: 12 residues. Germline V lookup: CDR1 SQVTM, CDR2 ANQGSEA. The CDR3 protein is CSALESGTIQYF. The CDR3 nucleotides are TGCAGCGCCCTAGAAAGTGGGACGATTCAGTACTTC.

This clonotype was detected only a few times. The gene calls are TRBV14 and TRBJ1-3; D is possibly TRBD1 (5 bases). V lost 3 bases and J lost 7, with 13 bases in between. The CDR3 has 14 amino acids. Looked up from germline, CDR1 is SGHDN and CDR2 is FVKESK. CDR3: CASSHRGQTNTIYF. For the CDR3, the DNA is TGTGCCAGCAGCCATAGGGGCCAAACGAACACCATATATTTT.

Regarding this clonotype: This clone may be a read error of a much larger clone one base away. The chain employs TRBV29-1 and TRBJ2-7; D possibly matches TRBD1 or TRBD2 (5 bases each). CDR1 and CDR2 from the germline V gene are SQVTM and ANQGSEA. The V and J ends lost 7 bases and 5 bases respectively, with 12 bases between them. CDR3 length: 11 residues. CDR3 loop: CSGGWQHEQYF. The CDR3 DNA reads as TGCAGCGGGGGGTGGCAGCACGAGCAGTACTTC.

This clonotype was found many times. The genes are TRBV6-6 and TRBJ2-5; 8 bases are shared with TRBD2. Germline CDR1 reads MNHNY; CDR2 reads SVGAGI (reference sequence). V lost 6 bases and J lost 5; bases outside the gene matches: 14. This CDR3 region has 16 residues. The CDR3 sequence is CASSPQEREFSETQYF. DNA for the CDR3: TGTGCCAGCAGCCCTCAAGAGCGGGAGTTCTCGGAGACCCAGTACTTC.

This clonotype was seen many times. Sequence at one end of the junction differs from germline and may be a read error. The genes are TRBV7-3 and TRBJ2-5; D might be TRBD1 (6 bases). Germline CDR1 and CDR2: SGHTA and FQGTGA. This CDR3 has 15 residues. The CDR3 loop reads CASSLSRGSQETQYF. CDR3 nucleotide sequence: TGTGCCAGCAGTTTAAGTAGGGGGTCTCAAGAGACCCAGTACTTC. The whole variable domain, filled in from reference TRBV7-3 and TRBJ2-5, reads GAGVSQTPSNKVTEKGKYVELRCDPISGHTALYWYRQSLGQGPEFLIYFQGTGAADDSGLPNDRFFAVRPEGSVSTLKIQRTERGDSAVYLCASSLSRGSQETQYFGPGTRLLVL.

This clonotype was detected only a few times. The V gene is TRBV30, the J gene TRBJ2-3; perhaps TRBD2 as D (6 bases). Trimming pared 8 bases from V and 2 bases from J, leaving 14 bases between. In germline, CDR1 is GTSNPN, CDR2 SVGIG (reference sequence). The CDR3 is 13 residues long. CDR3 in DNA: TGTGCCCGTGGAGGGACCTCCACAGATACGCAGTATTTT. Its translation is CARGGTSTDTQYF.

V usage is TRBV27 and J usage is TRBJ1-1; TRBD1 might be the D (6 bases). Germline V CDR1 and CDR2: MNHEY, SMNVEV (reference sequence). The CDR3 has 16 amino acids. The V gene lost 2 bases and the J gene lost 0 bases, with 13 bases spanning the gap. In nucleotides, the CDR3 is TGTGCCAGCAGTTTAGGAGGGGGGATTCTGAACACTGAAGCTTTCTTT. Translation: CASSLGGGILNTEAFF.

The V gene is TRBV20-1, the J gene TRBJ2-5, with 7 nucleotides matching TRBD1. This CDR3 has 15 residues. V trimming: 0 bases; J trimming: 0 bases; junction bases outside the gene matches: 4. Germline values: CDR1 DFQATT, CDR2 SNEGSKA (reference sequence). The CDR3 DNA follows: TGCAGTGCTAGAGATCGGGGACAGAACCAAGAGACCCAGTACTTC. It specifies CSARDRGQNQETQYF.

This clonotype was seen a single time. A much more abundant neighbour one base away suggests this may be a read error. The chain recombines TRBV14 with TRBJ1-4; D gene uncertain. V lost 3 bases and J 8 bases, leaving 16 bases between the germline ends. The germline V gene has CDR1 SGHDN and CDR2 FVKESK. This CDR3 comprises 15 residues. The CDR3 spells CASSHAQIIGEKLFF. The CDR3 bases are TGTGCCAGCAGCCACGCACAGATTATTGGCGAAAAACTGTTTTTT.

This clonotype was observed a handful of times. V usage is TRBV20-1 and J usage is TRBJ2-5; 9 nucleotides line up with TRBD2. Germline V lookup: CDR1 DFQATT, CDR2 SNEGSKA (reference sequence). The J segment lost 4 bases and the V segment lost 3 bases, leaving 6 bases of the junction unmatched. The CDR3 is 14 residues long. DNA for the CDR3: TGCAGTGCTAGTGGAAGCGGGGGGAGAGAGACCCAGTACTTC. Translation: CSASGSGGRETQYF.

The chain couples TRBV12-5 to TRBJ1-6, with a tentative D call TRBD1 (5 bases). In germline, CDR1 is LGHNT, CDR2 FRNRAP. The germline V and J ends were trimmed by 1 base and 10 bases, with 11 bases remaining between them. The CDR3 has 14 amino acids. In DNA form, the CDR3 reads TGTGCTAGTGGTTTGGGTCAGGGCGGCTCACCCCTCCACTTT. Its protein product is CASGLGQGGSPLHF. Complete variable domain (other parts from reference TRBV12-5 and TRBJ1-6): DARVTQTPRHKVTEMGQEVTMRCQPILGHNTVFWYRQTMMQGLELLAYFRNRAPLDDSGMPKDRFSAEMPDATLATLKIQPSEPRDSAVYFCASGLGQGGSPLHFGNGTRLTVT.

This clonotype was picked up many times. The rearrangement uses TRBV4-2 and TRBJ1-1; possible D gene TRBD1, 6 bases. CDR1 is LGHNA, CDR2 YNFKEQ, per germline. The CDR3 runs to 15 residues. V shed 3 bases and J shed 1 base, with 12 bases lying between them. The CDR3 sequence is CASSQRQAPNTEAFF. DNA for the CDR3: TGTGCCAGCAGCCAGAGACAGGCGCCGAACACTGAAGCTTTCTTT.

This clonotype occurred many times. V and J are TRBV27 and TRBJ2-6; 10 bases are a match to TRBD2. J was trimmed by 3 bases and V by 7 bases; bases with no gene match: 9. Germline V gives CDR1 MNHEY, CDR2 SMNVEV (reference sequence). There are 17 residues in the CDR3. CDR3 protein: CASTMGLAFSGANVLTF. CDR3 sequence (DNA): TGTGCCAGCACAATGGGACTAGCGTTTAGTGGGGCCAACGTCCTGACTTTC. Full variable domain (missing parts from reference TRBV27 and TRBJ2-6): EAQVTQNPRYLITVTGKKLTVTCSQNMNHEYMSWYRQDPGLGLRQIYYSMNVEVTDKGDVPEGYKVSRKEKRNFPLILESPSPNQTSLYFCASTMGLAFSGANVLTFGAGSRLTVL.

This clonotype was detected ten times or more. The chain combines TRBV5-6 with TRBJ2-1, with 12 bases fitting TRBD2. The CDR3 extends over 18 amino acids. The germline CDR1 and CDR2 sequences are SGHDT and YYEEEE. After removal of 4 bases from V and 8 bases from J, the junction contained 16 bases not matched to a gene. This chain's CDR3 is CASSGTVRLAGVRDEQFF. For the CDR3, the DNA is TGTGCCAGCAGCGGGACGGTAAGACTAGCGGGAGTGCGGGATGAGCAGTTCTTC. The full variable domain, rest sourced from reference TRBV5-6 and TRBJ2-1, is DAGVTQSPTHLIKTRGQQVTLRCSPKSGHDTVSWYQQALGQGPQFIFQYYEEEERQRGNFPDRFSGHQFPNYSSELNVNALLLGDSALYLCASSGTVRLAGVRDEQFFGPGTRLTVL.

For the CDR3, the DNA is TGTGCCAGCAGCCCGGGGACCTCGCCGGGCACAGATACGCAGTATTTT. Translating gives CASSPGTSPGTDTQYF. The chain recombines TRBV11-3 with TRBJ2-3; D tentatively fits TRBD1 or TRBD2 (5 bases each). The CDR3 sequence is 16 residues long. CDR1 and CDR2 (germline): SGHNT, YENEEA. Trimming took 5 bases from V and 1 from J, leaving 16 bases between them.

The J gene is TRBJ2-2, the V gene TRBV6-2 or TRBV6-3, with 9 bases that match TRBD1. The V and J ends lost 8 bases and 5 bases, in that order; junction bases with no gene match: 3. Germline values: CDR1 MNHEY, CDR2 SVGEGT. This CDR3 contains 13 residues. DNA for the CDR3: TGTGCCAGCGGAGGACAGGGGACCGGGGAGCTGTTTTTT. Protein sequence: CASGGQGTGELFF.

This clonotype was recorded many times. V usage is TRBV3-1 and J usage is TRBJ1-3; D uncertain. The V gene's germline CDR1 is LGHDT and CDR2 YNNKEL (reference sequence). Trimming shortened V by 11 bases and J by 8 bases, and 16 bases separated the two germline ends. The CDR3 length is 12 residues. The CDR3: CAVGRVRDTIYF. DNA of the CDR3: TGTGCCGTCGGCCGGGTGAGGGACACCATATATTTT. The whole variable domain, remainder taken from reference TRBV3-1 and TRBJ1-3, is DTAVSQTPKYLVTQMGNDKSIKCEQNLGHDTMYWYKQDSKKFLKIMFSYNNKELIINETVPNRFSPKSPDKAHLNLHINSLELGDSAVYFCAVGRVRDTIYFGEGSWLTVV.

Concerning this clonotype: A read error is possible here, since a much larger clone lies one base away. The V gene is TRBV27, the J gene TRBJ2-5; no firm D call. The CDR3 sequence is 13 residues long. Germline-derived CDR1 and CDR2 are MNHEY and SMNVEV (reference sequence). The CDR3 DNA reads TGTACCAGCAGGCAGCGATCCCAAGAGACCCAGTACTTC. Protein product: CTSRQRSQETQYF.

This clonotype showed up many times. V usage is TRBV19 and J usage is TRBJ2-1, with TRBD2 as a possible D gene (5 bases). The CDR3 is made up of 14 amino acids. Germline CDR1 and CDR2: LNHDA and SQIVND (reference sequence). Between the trimmed V and J ends, which lost 0 bases and 8 bases, there was a span of 11 bases. CDR3 sequence: CASSIEAGVDEQFF. The CDR3 DNA is TGTGCCAGTAGTATAGAAGCCGGGGTGGATGAGCAGTTCTTC.

Ten or more counts support this clonotype. V is TRBV7-3 and J is TRBJ2-1; 7 bases are shared with TRBD2. CDR3 length: 14 residues. V shed 2 bases and J 7 bases; nucleotides not matched to a gene: 5. Germline lookup yields CDR1 SGHTA and CDR2 FQGTGA. The CDR3 DNA is TGTGCCAGCAGCTTAGCGGGAGTCGGGAATGAGCAGTTCTTC. Protein: CASSLAGVGNEQFF. The full variable domain, in which reference TRBV7-3 and TRBJ2-1 provide the parts outside the CDR3, is GAGVSQTPSNKVTEKGKYVELRCDPISGHTALYWYRQSLGQGPEFLIYFQGTGAADDSGLPNDRFFAVRPEGSVSTLKIQRTERGDSAVYLCASSLAGVGNEQFFGPGTRLTVL.